The clone carrying this TCR beta chain was detected many times. Per the germline V gene, CDR1 is MDHEN and CDR2 is SYDVKM. This CDR3 is built from 12 residues. V lost 4 bases and J lost 7, with 8 bases in between. The entry originates in a study of T cells in Graves' hyperthyroidism and ophthalmopathy. Amplification of TCR beta CDR3 regions was performed using RNA transcripts as template. With the HTBI primer set, the TCR CDR3 went through a first round of RT-PCR. TCRdb analysed the multiplex PCR reads with MiXCR anew, one entry per CDR3 protein. The sample holds a few hundred thousand distinct CDR3 sequences, more than 20% seen once.

The material sequenced was blood. The origin of this receptor is a man aged 18 to 29 with Graves' hyperthyroidism. The chain is built from TRBV28 and TRBJ1-5; D remains ambiguous. For the CDR3, the DNA is TGTGCCAGCAGTTGGTCGGGGCAGCCCCAGCATTTT. Its translation is CASSWSGQPQHF.